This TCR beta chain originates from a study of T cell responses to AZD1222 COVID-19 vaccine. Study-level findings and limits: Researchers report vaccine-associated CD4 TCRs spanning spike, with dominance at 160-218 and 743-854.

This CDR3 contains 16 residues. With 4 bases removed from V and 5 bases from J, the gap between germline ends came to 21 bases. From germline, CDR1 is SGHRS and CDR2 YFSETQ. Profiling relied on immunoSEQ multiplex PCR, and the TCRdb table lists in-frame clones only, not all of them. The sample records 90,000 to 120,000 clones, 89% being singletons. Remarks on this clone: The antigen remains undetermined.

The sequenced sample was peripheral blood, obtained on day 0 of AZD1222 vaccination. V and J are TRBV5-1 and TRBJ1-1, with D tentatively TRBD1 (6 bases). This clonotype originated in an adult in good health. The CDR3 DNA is TGCGCCAGCAGCCTTGCCTTTCGGGGGCCTGAGACTGAAGCTTTCTTT. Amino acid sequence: CASSLAFRGPETEAFF.